Listed below are T cell receptor beta chains from one sample, sequenced in a study of blood T cell repertoires in COVID-19. Sequencing was performed with immunoSEQ multiplex PCR; in TCRdb, only in-frame clones are kept and a portion is missing. Of some 240,000 clones detected, approximately 82% appear once; the ten largest clones hold more than 1.2%. Sequences were obtained from peripheral blood. The receptors derive from a woman aged 40 to 55 who had recovered from COVID-19. Each CDR3 is given with its conserved first and last residue.

j_call: TRBJ2-5; v_call: TRBV4-3; cdr3_aa: CASSQGTAGETQYF
j_call: TRBJ2-1; v_call: TRBV5-1; cdr3_aa: CASSLTRTAYNEQFF
j_call: TRBJ2-1; v_call: TRBV5-1; cdr3_aa: CASSLAGRGPYNEQFF
j_call: TRBJ2-1; v_call: TRBV24-1; cdr3_aa: CATSESSGYNEQFF
j_call: TRBJ1-1; v_call: TRBV19; cdr3_aa: CASIGRGFMNTEAFF
j_call: TRBJ1-1; v_call: TRBV7-2; cdr3_aa: CASSASGVGTEAFF
j_call: TRBJ2-5; v_call: TRBV7-3; cdr3_aa: CASSWASGGSETQYF
j_call: TRBJ1-1; v_call: TRBV3-1/TRBV3-2; cdr3_aa: CASSQDFFGRARAEAFF
j_call: TRBJ2-2; v_call: TRBV11-3; cdr3_aa: CASSFPRTSGNTGELFF
j_call: TRBJ2-5; v_call: TRBV6-5; cdr3_aa: CASRIAGGRETQYF
j_call: TRBJ1-1; v_call: TRBV7-9; cdr3_aa: CASSLNAPRDTEAFF
j_call: TRBJ2-1; v_call: TRBV29-1; cdr3_aa: CSAVKTDNEQFF
j_call: TRBJ1-3; v_call: TRBV9; cdr3_aa: CASSGTGTSGNTIYF
j_call: TRBJ2-7; v_call: TRBV28; cdr3_aa: CASSLTQYEQYF
j_call: TRBJ1-2; v_call: TRBV7-2; cdr3_aa: CASSRGTGIIEDGYTF
j_call: TRBJ2-2; v_call: TRBV4-3; cdr3_aa: CASSQVRTVSGELFF
j_call: TRBJ1-1; v_call: TRBV4-2; cdr3_aa: CASSQRQGTEAFF
j_call: TRBJ1-4; v_call: TRBV5-3; cdr3_aa: CARSLAGEPDNEKLFF
j_call: TRBJ2-5; v_call: TRBV6-5; cdr3_aa: CASSYSQTHEETQYF
j_call: TRBJ1-1; v_call: TRBV6-5; cdr3_aa: CASSLYTEAFF
j_call: TRBJ2-3; v_call: TRBV29-1; cdr3_aa: CSVRLADDTQYF
j_call: TRBJ1-3; v_call: TRBV10-3; cdr3_aa: CAIGPGQTSGNTIYF
j_call: TRBJ2-7; v_call: TRBV4-3; cdr3_aa: CASSQDISTYEQYF
j_call: TRBJ2-3; v_call: TRBV5-1; cdr3_aa: CASSDSVPTDTQYF
j_call: TRBJ2-5; v_call: TRBV2; cdr3_aa: CASSARGGLETQYF
j_call: TRBJ1-2; v_call: TRBV6-1; cdr3_aa: CASSDSAGTGVSGYTF
j_call: TRBJ2-3; v_call: TRBV19; cdr3_aa: CASSSLGDPTDTQYF
j_call: TRBJ2-1; v_call: TRBV4-3; cdr3_aa: CASSQDVLTSGGDNEQFF
j_call: TRBJ1-6; v_call: TRBV7-9; cdr3_aa: CASSLTGFDNSPLHF
j_call: TRBJ1-1; v_call: TRBV18; cdr3_aa: CASSQVPPTGMLATEAFF
j_call: TRBJ2-7; v_call: TRBV28; cdr3_aa: CASSFTGEVEQYF
j_call: TRBJ2-2; v_call: TRBV5-1; cdr3_aa: CASSLLVNTGELFF
j_call: TRBJ2-5; v_call: TRBV6-6; cdr3_aa: CASSYPVSGSRETQYF
j_call: TRBJ1-1; v_call: TRBV24-1; cdr3_aa: CATVTLGQGRPEAFF
j_call: TRBJ1-2; v_call: TRBV6-2/TRBV6-3; cdr3_aa: CASSYRGTGYGYTF
j_call: TRBJ2-5; v_call: TRBV27; cdr3_aa: CASRGQGQETQYF
j_call: TRBJ2-7; v_call: TRBV19; cdr3_aa: CASRSGGADLYEQYF
j_call: TRBJ2-5; v_call: TRBV2; cdr3_aa: CASSVGTGGGETQYF
j_call: TRBJ1-1; v_call: TRBV15; cdr3_aa: CATSRDRGWTEAFF
j_call: TRBJ1-3; v_call: TRBV7-8; cdr3_aa: CASSLSPSLSGNTIYF
j_call: TRBJ2-7; v_call: TRBV27; cdr3_aa: CASTSDRNYEQYF
j_call: TRBJ1-1; v_call: TRBV6-2/TRBV6-3; cdr3_aa: CASSYSAGVGRAFF
j_call: TRBJ2-7; v_call: TRBV5-1; cdr3_aa: CASSLDPGRYEQYF
j_call: TRBJ1-2; v_call: TRBV13; cdr3_aa: CASSLLMTVSPSGYTF
j_call: TRBJ1-1; v_call: TRBV28; cdr3_aa: CASSRDTEAFF
j_call: TRBJ1-1; v_call: TRBV2; cdr3_aa: CACWDRGVTEAFF
j_call: TRBJ2-5; v_call: TRBV5-1; cdr3_aa: CASSLLDWAETQYF
j_call: TRBJ1-1; v_call: TRBV14; cdr3_aa: CASSQEGTVYTEAFF
j_call: TRBJ2-7; v_call: TRBV27; cdr3_aa: CASSFRVPYEQYF
j_call: TRBJ2-3; v_call: TRBV5-1; cdr3_aa: CASSTGQDSSTDTQYF